This T cell receptor (beta chain) stems from a study of shared clonotypes between healthy human individuals. Overall study findings and caveats: Naive subsets tended to show greater estimated richness than memory subsets.

The protocol was immunoSEQ multiplex PCR, while the TCRdb copy is restricted to in-frame clones and leaves out a portion. The top ten hold 1.5% to 2% of the sample, which has hundreds of thousands of clones, about 80% seen once. V was shortened by 2 bases and J by 5 bases, with 10 bases between the two germline ends. The CDR3 is made up of 14 amino acids. From germline, CDR1 is MNHNS and CDR2 SASEGT. Points on this clone: Its specificity is not known.

The source material was memory CD4+ T cells sorted from blood. The subset here: CD45RA-negative fraction. The clonotype was recovered from a woman between 25 and 40 years old in good health. The V call is TRBV6-1, the J call TRBJ1-5; unclear D gene. CDR3 nucleotides: TGTGCCAGCAGTGAATACACTCGAGATCAGCCCCAGCATTTT. Translating it yields CASSEYTRDQPQHF.